The 16 T cell receptor beta chains presented below share a single source sample, sequenced in a study of shared clonotypes between healthy human individuals. Measured with immunoSEQ multiplex PCR; TCRdb has only the in-frame clones, and not every one. In the table there are roughly 1,100,000 clones, roughly 75% of which are singletons. The specimen sequenced was memory CD4+ T cells sorted from blood. Subset noted: CD45RA-negative fraction. The receptors shown here come from a young man in good health.

This chain links TRBV7-2 with TRBJ1-1, with D perhaps matching TRBD1 (5 bases). This CDR3 is 13 amino acids long. Trimming took 10 bases from V and 5 from J, leaving 17 bases between them. The germline V gene encodes CDR1 SGHTA and CDR2 FQGNSA. The CDR3 DNA sequence: TGTGCCACCGCCCGGGGGGGTCTAACTGAAGCTTTCTTT. Residues: CATARGGLTEAFF.

The chain employs TRBV10-3 and TRBJ2-3, with 10 bases aligning to TRBD1. The CDR3 extends over 16 amino acids. Trimming at V came to 6 bases and at J to 2 bases, leaving 8 bases not matched to a gene. Germline CDR1 is ENHRY and CDR2 is SYGVKD. The CDR3 here is CAISLGQGKSTDTQYF. In DNA form, the CDR3 reads TGTGCCATCAGCCTGGGACAGGGGAAATCCACAGATACGCAGTATTTT.

The genes are TRBV19 and TRBJ1-2; perhaps TRBD1 as D (5 bases). The CDR3 has 13 amino acids. V lost 2 bases, J lost 6 bases, and 10 bases lay in between. The V gene's germline CDR1 is LNHDA and CDR2 SQIVND (reference sequence). CDR3 residues: CASSISGTNGYTF. CDR3 bases: TGTGCCAGTAGTATATCGGGGACCAATGGCTACACCTTC.

This clone was seen more than once but under ten times. The V call is TRBV5-1, the J call TRBJ2-7; D is perhaps TRBD2 (6 bases). Per germline, CDR1 SGHRS and CDR2 YFSETQ. V was trimmed by 4 bases and J by 4 bases, leaving 12 bases between them. This CDR3 has 13 residues. The CDR3 sequence: CASSPISGYEQYF. The CDR3 region has the DNA TGCGCCAGCAGCCCGATAAGCGGGTACGAGCAGTACTTC.

This clone was detected a few times. This chain links TRBV18 with TRBJ1-2, with 7 bases fitting TRBD1. The V gene end was trimmed by 4 bases and the J gene end by 7 bases; junction bases not matched to a gene: 3. The CDR3 length is 12 residues. Germline V gene data show CDR1 as KGHSH and CDR2 as LQKENI. This CDR3 reads CASSLDRVGYTF. The DNA of the CDR3 is TGTGCCAGCTCACTTGACAGGGTTGGCTACACCTTC. Combining the CDR3 with reference TRBV18 and TRBJ1-2 gives the whole variable domain NAGVMQNPRHLVRRRGQEARLRCSPMKGHSHVYWYRQLPEEGLKFMVYLQKENIIDESGMPKERFSAEFPKEGPSILRIQQVVRGDSAAYFCASSLDRVGYTFGSGTRLTVV.

A note on this clone: Just one base apart from a much larger clone, this may be a read error. The rearrangement joins TRBV4-3 to TRBJ1-2, with D perhaps matching TRBD1 (5 bases). V lost 1 base to trimming and J lost 2 bases, with 8 bases between them. CDR1 is LGHNA and CDR2 is YSLEER in the germline V gene. The CDR3 runs 14 residues. The CDR3 spells CASSQASGNYGYTF. The DNA of the CDR3 is TGCGCCAGCAGCCAAGCTTCAGGGAACTATGGCTACACCTTC.

The genes are TRBV4-1 and TRBJ1-3; no firm D call. V shed 1 base and J shed 4 bases, with 5 bases lying between them. CDR1 is MGHRA, CDR2 YSYEKL, per germline. This CDR3 comprises 13 residues. In DNA, the CDR3 is TGCGCCAGCAGCCAAGGACCGGGAAACACCATATATTTT. Translating it yields CASSQGPGNTIYF.

The V and J genes are TRBV5-6 and TRBJ2-7; unclear D gene. Trimming left V 4 bases short and J 1 base short, with 6 bases between. CDR3 length equals 12 residues. Germline V gene lookup returns CDR1 SGHDT and CDR2 YYEEEE. The CDR3 spells CASSQVSYEQYF. DNA of the CDR3: TGTGCCAGCAGCCAGGTATCCTACGAGCAGTACTTC.

The chain has TRBV28 and TRBJ1-1, with 7 bases matching TRBD1. Germline CDR1 MDHEN, CDR2 SYDVKM. This CDR3 is built from 14 residues. The J segment lost 1 base and the V segment lost 5 bases, leaving 4 bases of the junction unmatched. As DNA, the CDR3 is TGTGCCAGCAGTGAACAGGGGCGGAACACTGAAGCTTTCTTT. Encoded protein: CASSEQGRNTEAFF.

J is TRBJ2-1 and V is TRBV7-9, with 13 bases that match TRBD2. The CDR3 loop spans 18 amino acids. Trimming took 1 base from V and 5 from J; bases not matched to a gene: 8. Germline V gene lookup returns CDR1 SEHNR and CDR2 FQNEAQ (reference sequence). Here the CDR3 reads CASSLGRGTSGINNEQFF. CDR3 nucleotides: TGTGCCAGCAGCTTAGGGAGGGGGACTAGCGGGATCAACAATGAGCAGTTCTTC. The whole variable domain, filled in from reference TRBV7-9 and TRBJ2-1, reads DTGVSQNPRHKITKRGQNVTFRCDPISEHNRLYWYRQTLGQGPEFLTYFQNEAQLEKSRLLSDRFSAERPKGSFSTLEIQRTEQGDSAMYLCASSLGRGTSGINNEQFFGPGTRLTVL.

The chain has TRBV4-1 and TRBJ1-4; D possibly corresponds to TRBD1 (6 bases). V was trimmed by 4 bases and J by 0 bases, leaving 9 bases between them. Germline CDR1 and CDR2: MGHRA and YSYEKL. CDR3 length equals 15 residues. Here the CDR3 DNA reads TGCGCCAGCAGCCCCGGACAGACAACTAATGAAAAACTGTTTTTT. Encoded protein: CASSPGQTTNEKLFF.

V is TRBV18 and J is TRBJ2-3; D may be TRBD2 (5 bases). V lost 2 bases to trimming and J lost 3 bases, with 6 bases between them. From germline, CDR1 is KGHSH and CDR2 LQKENI. This CDR3 contains 13 residues. The CDR3 DNA sequence: TGTGCCAGCTCACCAAGGAGGACAGATACGCAGTATTTT. Translation: CASSPRRTDTQYF. Full variable domain (outside the CDR3, taken from reference TRBV18 and TRBJ2-3): NAGVMQNPRHLVRRRGQEARLRCSPMKGHSHVYWYRQLPEEGLKFMVYLQKENIIDESGMPKERFSAEFPKEGPSILRIQQVVRGDSAAYFCASSPRRTDTQYFGPGTRLTVL.

The chain carries TRBV6-1 and TRBJ1-5; a weak D match, TRBD1 (5 bases). V was shortened by 4 bases and J by 3 bases, with 7 bases between the two germline ends. CDR3 length equals 13 residues. Germline assignment: CDR1 MNHNS and CDR2 SASEGT. This chain's CDR3 is CASSGGLNQPQHF. For the CDR3, the DNA is TGTGCCAGCAGTGGGGGACTCAATCAGCCCCAGCATTTT.

The chain couples TRBV10-1 to TRBJ2-1; D ambiguous. The CDR3 extends over 13 amino acids. Germline values: CDR1 WNHNN, CDR2 SYGVQD (reference sequence). Trimming removed 0 bases from V and 4 bases from J, with 4 bases in between. CDR3 sequence (DNA): TGCGCCAGCAGTGAGTCAACGTACAATGAGCAGTTCTTC. The encoded protein is CASSESTYNEQFF.

The chain carries TRBV14 and TRBJ2-6, with 9 bases lining up with TRBD1. The V gene end was trimmed by 4 bases and the J gene end by 2 bases; junction bases not matched to a gene: 9. From germline, CDR1 is SGHDN and CDR2 FVKESK. The CDR3 has 18 residues. In nucleotides, the CDR3 is TGTGCCAGCAGCCTCGAGGGACAGGGAGAAGCTGGGGCCAACGTCCTGACTTTC. Translating gives CASSLEGQGEAGANVLTF.

On this clone itself: A read error is likely here: a far larger clone is one base away. This CDR3 is also generated by other DNA sequences in the sample. The chain uses TRBV7-2 and TRBJ2-7; tentative D call: TRBD1 (5 bases). V was shortened by 3 bases and J by 2 bases, with 8 bases between the two germline ends. CDR3 length equals 13 residues. Germline V gives CDR1 SGHTA, CDR2 FQGNSA. The CDR3 is CASSLRQTYEQYF. As DNA, the CDR3 is TGTGCCAGCAGCTTGCGACAGACCTACGAGCAGTACTTC.